The 15 T cell receptor beta chains below all came from one sample that was sequenced in a study of T cells in Graves' hyperthyroidism and ophthalmopathy. TCR beta CDR3 regions were amplified from RNA transcripts. TCR CDR3 regions were first amplified by RT-PCR with HTBI primers. MiXCR was run by TCRdb on the multiplex PCR reads, yielding one entry per CDR3 protein. The repertoire holds fewer than 650,000 distinct CDR3 sequences, with around 43% as singletons. The sequenced sample was peripheral blood or thyroid tissue (not recorded which). The receptor set was obtained from an adult woman with Graves' disease, either hyperthyroidism or ophthalmopathy (not recorded which).

The J gene is TRBJ1-1, the V gene TRBV9; D is possibly TRBD1 (6 bases). CDR1 and CDR2 from the germline V gene are SGDLS and YYNGEE. The CDR3 has 14 amino acids. V dropped 5 bases and J dropped 5 bases, with 16 bases sitting between them. The CDR3 DNA reads TGTGCCAGCAGTTCGCCGGGGGGGCTGACTGAAGCTTTCTTT. Translated, it gives CASSSPGGLTEAFF.

This clonotype was seen ten or more times. V is TRBV20-1 and J is TRBJ2-5; D is tentatively TRBD1 or TRBD2 (6 bases each). From germline, CDR1 is DFQATT and CDR2 SNEGSKA (reference sequence). The CDR3 has 12 amino acids. Between the trimmed V and J ends, which lost 4 bases and 6 bases, there was a span of 12 bases. This CDR3 reads CSAKEGGKTQYF. Here the CDR3 DNA reads TGCAGTGCTAAGGAGGGGGGTAAGACCCAGTACTTC.

This clonotype has just a few counts. The chain is built from TRBV2 and TRBJ1-5; no reliable D call. Germline CDR1 and CDR2: SNHLY and FYNNEI. The CDR3 covers 13 residues. Trimming left V 2 bases short and J 4 bases short, with 6 bases between. CDR3 region: CASSEHRNQPQHF. CDR3 nucleotides: TGTGCCAGCAGTGAACACCGGAATCAGCCCCAGCATTTT. The full variable domain, rest sourced from reference TRBV2 and TRBJ1-5, is EPEVTQTPSHQVTQMGQEVILRCVPISNHLYFYWYRQILGQKVEFLVSFYNNEISEKSEIFDDQFSVERPDGSNFTLKIRSTKLEDSAMYFCASSEHRNQPQHFGDGTRLSIL.

This sequence joins TRBV2 and TRBJ1-5; D is uncertain. Per germline, CDR1 SNHLY and CDR2 FYNNEI. Trimming took 4 bases from V and 4 from J, leaving 11 bases between them. This CDR3 region has 14 residues. The CDR3 nucleotides are TGTGCCAGCAGTGGGGTGGACCGGAATCAGCCCCAGCATTTT. Its protein product is CASSGVDRNQPQHF.

This chain connects TRBV9 to TRBJ1-6; D is unclear. Germline V gives CDR1 SGDLS, CDR2 YYNGEE. Trimming removed 0 bases from V and 10 bases from J, with 8 bases in between. The CDR3 covers 13 residues. DNA for the CDR3: TGTGCCAGCAGCGTAGGGTTAGGGTCACCCCTCCACTTT. Translated, it gives CASSVGLGSPLHF.

The table lists this clonotype with many counts. The chain carries TRBV7-2 and TRBJ2-7; 12 bases align to TRBD2. Germline CDR1 is SGHTA and CDR2 is FQGNSA. The CDR3 runs to 15 residues. J gave up 3 bases and V 6 bases, and 6 bases lay outside the gene matches. The CDR3: CASSQQLAGGYEQYF. The CDR3 nucleotides are TGTGCCAGCAGTCAACAACTAGCGGGAGGCTACGAGCAGTACTTC.

The chain links TRBV29-1 to TRBJ1-2; D is perhaps TRBD1 (6 bases). Germline V CDR1 and CDR2: SQVTM, ANQGSEA. V dropped 4 bases and J dropped 7 bases, with 16 bases sitting between them. The CDR3 loop spans 13 amino acids. The CDR3 nucleotides read TGCAGCGTTGTAGGGGGGGCTATTCCTGGCTACACCTTC. Translation: CSVVGGAIPGYTF.

This clonotype has ten or more counts. V usage is TRBV20-1 and J usage is TRBJ1-6; D is ambiguous. CDR1 DFQATT and CDR2 SNEGSKA come from the germline V gene (reference sequence). V was trimmed by 2 bases and J by 9 bases, leaving 11 bases between them. CDR3 size: 13 residues. The CDR3 region has the DNA TGCAGTGCTAGACCCCGAGTGGGTTCACCCCTCCACTTT. This gives the protein CSARPRVGSPLHF.

This chain connects TRBV6-5 to TRBJ1-2, with TRBD1 matching over 10 bases. The germline gives CDR1 MNHEY, CDR2 SVGAGI. J gave up 0 bases and V 4 bases, and 8 bases lay outside the gene matches. This CDR3 region has 17 residues. The CDR3 here is CASSSTTGTGANYGYTF. CDR3 nucleotide sequence: TGTGCCAGCAGTTCTACAACCGGGACAGGGGCTAACTATGGCTACACCTTC.

Comment on this clonotype: The junction does not match germline at one end; this may be a read error. The chain carries TRBV7-2 and TRBJ1-1; 9 positions match TRBD1. Germline-derived CDR1 and CDR2 are SGHTA and FQGNSA. The CDR3 runs to 12 residues. CDR3 bases: TGCGCCAGCAGCTCAGGACAGGGGCAGGCTTTCTTT. Translating gives CASSSGQGQAFF. Combining the CDR3 with reference TRBV7-2 and TRBJ1-1 gives the whole variable domain GAGVSQSPSNKVTEKGKDVELRCDPISGHTALYWYRQSLGQGLEFLIYFQGNSAPDKSGLPSDRFSAERTGGSVSTLTIQRTQQEDSAVYLCASSSGQGQAFFGQGTRLTVV.

Here the CDR3 DNA reads TGTGCCAGCAGCTTGGGACTAGCGGTTCAAGAGACCCAGTACTTC. Its translation: CASSLGLAVQETQYF. The chain combines TRBV7-3 with TRBJ2-5; 11 bases are a match to TRBD2. The CDR3 sequence is 15 residues long. J was trimmed by 2 bases and V by 3 bases; bases with no gene match: 2. CDR1 is SGHTA and CDR2 is FQGTGA in the germline V gene.

The CDR3 spells CASSLHGGDEKLFF. CDR3 nucleotide sequence: TGTGCCAGCAGCCTCCACGGGGGCGATGAAAAACTGTTTTTT. The rearrangement links TRBV7-3 to TRBJ1-4; a weak D match, TRBD1 (6 bases). Trimming took off 5 bases at V and 6 bases at J, with 13 bases between the two ends. Germline assignment: CDR1 SGHTA and CDR2 FQGTGA. The CDR3 is 14 residues long.

In its sample, this clonotype was seen a few times. The chain is built from TRBV10-3 and TRBJ2-2, with 8 bases identical to TRBD2. CDR1 is ENHRY and CDR2 is SYGVKD in the germline V gene. V trimming: 6 bases; J trimming: 4 bases; junction bases outside the gene matches: 10. This CDR3 comprises 16 residues. CDR3 bases: TGTGCCATCAGGGGGCGACGGGAGGGCCGCACCGGGGAGCTGTTTTTT. It is translated as CAIRGRREGRTGELFF.

This clonotype came up many times. V is TRBV4-2 and J is TRBJ2-2, with D perhaps assigned TRBD1 or TRBD2 (5 bases each). V was pared by 7 bases and J by 6 bases, with 15 bases between. This CDR3 has 14 amino acids. Germline assignment: CDR1 LGHNA and CDR2 YNFKEQ. The CDR3 DNA reads TGTGCCAGCAACCGTGCTAGGGGACCCGGGGAGCTGTTTTTT. Residues: CASNRARGPGELFF.

This clonotype was observed a few times. CDR3 residues: CASSPSGTGRREQYF. CDR3 nucleotides: TGTGCCAGCTCACCTTCCGGGACAGGGCGTCGAGAGCAGTACTTC. The J gene is TRBJ2-7, the V gene TRBV7-9; 9 bases line up with TRBD1. The CDR3 length is 15 residues. CDR1 SEHNR and CDR2 FQNEAQ come from the germline V gene (reference sequence). After removal of 8 bases from V and 7 bases from J, the junction contained 15 bases not matched to a gene.